This TCR beta chain is from a study of blood T cells in healthy people across ages. General study points: More naive CD4+ cells and higher diversity marked long-lived donors relative to aged donors.

Concerning this clonotype: Its antigen is unidentified.

A second roughly 6 to 11 cycle PCR used barcoded and J-beta primers. Using its own MiXCR run on the 5' RACE reads, TCRdb lists one record per CDR3 protein. The sample has some 800,000 distinct CDR3 sequences, just under 25% seen once. These data also formed part of another study, on T cells of mothers and their children. According to that study: Once extracted, all RNA went into cDNA synthesis at around 1.4 ug per 15 ul.

This sequence was found in a boy younger than 18 in good health. The sample comprised blood.

The chain's CDR3 is CASSLTSGAFYEQYF. Written as DNA, the CDR3 is TGTGCCAGCAGTCTGACTAGCGGGGCTTTCTACGAGCAGTACTTC. The chain recombines TRBV12-3 or TRBV12-4 with TRBJ2-1; TRBD2 matches at 11 bases. The J call may be mistaken, given a closer DNA end match to TRBJ2-7. The CDR3 runs 15 residues.